This TCR beta chain was obtained from a study of OX40 agonist ivuxolimab in advanced cancers. This table comes from immunoSEQ multiplex PCR, and its TCRdb copy is limited to in-frame clones, with some not included. The sample holds 60,000 to 75,000 clones, roughly 80% seen once. The receptor comes from an adult with an advanced solid tumor such as melanoma, head and neck, liver or kidney cancer. This material consisted of CD4+ or CD8+ T cells sorted from blood, taken in a trial of the OX40 agonist ivuxolimab.

CDR3 sequence reads: CASSAYPGSVEETQYF. The CDR3 DNA reads as TGTGCCAGCAGTGCATATCCAGGGTCGGTTGAGGAGACCCAGTACTTC. This rearrangement joins TRBV6-1 to TRBJ2-5; D perhaps matches TRBD1 (5 bases). From germline, CDR1 is MNHNS and CDR2 SASEGT. This CDR3 has 16 amino acids. V was pared by 4 bases and J by 5 bases, with 20 bases between.